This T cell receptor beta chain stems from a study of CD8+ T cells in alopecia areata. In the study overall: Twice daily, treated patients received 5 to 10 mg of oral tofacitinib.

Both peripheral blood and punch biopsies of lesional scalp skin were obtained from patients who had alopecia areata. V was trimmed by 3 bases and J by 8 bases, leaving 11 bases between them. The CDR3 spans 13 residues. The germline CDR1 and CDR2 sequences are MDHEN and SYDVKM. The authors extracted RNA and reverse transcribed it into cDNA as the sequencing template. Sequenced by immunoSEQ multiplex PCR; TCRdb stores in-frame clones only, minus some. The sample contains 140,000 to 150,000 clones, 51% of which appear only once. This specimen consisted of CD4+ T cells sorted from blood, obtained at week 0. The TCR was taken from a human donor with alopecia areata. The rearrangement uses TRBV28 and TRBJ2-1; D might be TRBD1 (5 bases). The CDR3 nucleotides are TGTGCCAGCAGTTTCCAGGGTAAGGATGAGCAGTTCTTC. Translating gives CASSFQGKDEQFF.